Listed below are T cell receptor beta chains from one sample, sequenced in a study of blood T cells in healthy people across ages. TCRdb called the 5' RACE reads again in MiXCR, with one record for every CDR3 protein. The top ten clones hold approximately 7.7% of a sample with about 1.7 million distinct CDR3 sequences, over 25% of them seen once. The sample taken for sequencing was blood. The receptor set was obtained from a woman aged 30 to 39 in good health. Both conserved end residues are part of each CDR3. The D gene is left open where the match is weak. Size tells how often a clone was seen (once, few, many) or the class of an expanded clone, and some rows leave it out.

V gene: TRBV12-3/TRBV12-4
clone size: .
D gene: .
J gene: TRBJ1-4
CDR3 protein: CASSLVGLTGEKLFF
CDR3 DNA: TGTGCCAGCAGTTTAGTGGGACTCACGGGAGAAAAACTGTTTTTT

V gene: TRBV29-1
clone size: many
D gene: TRBD2
J gene: TRBJ2-4
CDR3 protein: CSVEFTGPRGRNIQYF
CDR3 DNA: TGCAGCGTTGAGTTCACAGGACCCCGCGGGAGAAACATTCAGTACTTC

V gene: TRBV4-3
clone size: .
D gene: TRBD2
J gene: TRBJ2-1
CDR3 protein: CASSQVGGLAASNEQFF
CDR3 DNA: TGCGCCAGCAGCCAAGTTGGGGGACTAGCGGCTTCCAATGAGCAGTTCTTC

V gene: TRBV3-1
clone size: .
D gene: .
J gene: TRBJ1-2
CDR3 protein: CASSPTGRMGGYTF
CDR3 DNA: TGTGCCAGCAGCCCAACTGGACGAATGGGTGGCTACACCTTC

V gene: TRBV28
clone size: .
D gene: TRBD1
J gene: TRBJ1-6
CDR3 protein: CASRRQGGSYNSPLHF
CDR3 DNA: TGTGCCAGCAGGCGACAGGGTGGGTCCTATAATTCACCCCTCCACTTT

V gene: TRBV29-1
clone size: .
D gene: .
J gene: TRBJ2-1
CDR3 protein: CSVPIGGTHRSEQFF
CDR3 DNA: TGCAGCGTCCCCATCGGAGGGACACATAGGAGTGAGCAGTTCTTC

V gene: TRBV5-1
clone size: .
D gene: TRBD1
J gene: TRBJ1-5
CDR3 protein: CASSPDMRGPLNQPQHF
CDR3 DNA: TGCGCCAGCAGCCCCGATATGAGGGGGCCTCTCAATCAGCCCCAGCATTTT

V gene: TRBV7-9
clone size: many
D gene: .
J gene: TRBJ2-5
CDR3 protein: CASWGLAGETQYF
CDR3 DNA: TGTGCCAGCTGGGGCCTGGCAGGGGAGACCCAGTACTTC

V gene: TRBV7-9
clone size: .
D gene: TRBD1
J gene: TRBJ2-2
CDR3 protein: CASSLPSDREDTGELFF
CDR3 DNA: TGTGCCAGCAGCTTACCGTCGGACAGGGAGGACACCGGGGAGCTGTTTTTT

V gene: TRBV20-1
clone size: .
D gene: .
J gene: TRBJ1-2
CDR3 protein: CSAQSGGRSYGYTF
CDR3 DNA: TGCAGTGCCCAGAGCGGGGGGCGCAGCTATGGCTACACCTTC

V gene: TRBV3-1
clone size: few
D gene: .
J gene: TRBJ2-1
CDR3 protein: CASRGTLSSYNEQFF
CDR3 DNA: TGTGCCAGCAGAGGGACCCTGAGCTCCTACAATGAGCAGTTCTTC

V gene: TRBV5-1
clone size: many
D gene: TRBD2
J gene: TRBJ2-6
CDR3 protein: CASSLSLAGSSGANVLTF
CDR3 DNA: TGCGCCAGCAGCTTGTCGTTAGCGGGATCCTCTGGGGCCAACGTCCTGACTTTC

V gene: TRBV10-1
clone size: .
D gene: .
J gene: TRBJ2-5
CDR3 protein: CASSVGIGYQETQYF
CDR3 DNA: TGCGCCAGCAGTGTTGGAATAGGGTACCAAGAGACCCAGTACTTC

V gene: TRBV18
clone size: .
D gene: .
J gene: TRBJ2-1
CDR3 protein: CASSPPPGQEQFF
CDR3 DNA: TGTGCCAGCTCACCACCCCCTGGACAGGAGCAGTTCTTC

V gene: TRBV29-1
clone size: few
D gene: .
J gene: TRBJ2-2
CDR3 protein: CSAAGPANTGELFF
CDR3 DNA: TGCAGCGCCGCCGGGCCAGCGAACACCGGGGAGCTGTTTTTT

V gene: TRBV18
clone size: .
D gene: .
J gene: TRBJ2-6
CDR3 protein: CASSLGRGGTGANVLTF
CDR3 DNA: TGTGCCAGCTCCCTCGGCAGGGGGGGTACCGGGGCCAACGTCCTGACTTTC

V gene: TRBV20-1
clone size: few
D gene: TRBD1
J gene: TRBJ2-3
CDR3 protein: CSAQDRGSDTQYF
CDR3 DNA: TGCAGTGCTCAAGACAGGGGATCCGATACGCAGTATTTT

V gene: TRBV20-1
clone size: .
D gene: TRBD2
J gene: TRBJ2-1
CDR3 protein: CSARVGTSSNEQFF
CDR3 DNA: TGCAGTGCTAGAGTAGGGACTAGTAGCAATGAGCAGTTCTTC

V gene: TRBV5-1
clone size: .
D gene: .
J gene: TRBJ1-1
CDR3 protein: CASSETGPRRTEAFF
CDR3 DNA: TGCGCCAGCAGCGAAACAGGGCCCCGCAGGACTGAAGCTTTCTTT

V gene: TRBV29-1
clone size: few
D gene: .
J gene: TRBJ2-7
CDR3 protein: CSVATGTYEQYF
CDR3 DNA: TGCAGCGTTGCAACAGGGACCTACGAGCAGTACTTC

V gene: TRBV20-1
clone size: few
D gene: .
J gene: TRBJ2-3
CDR3 protein: CSARDRSARLVTDTQYF
CDR3 DNA: TGCAGTGCTAGAGATAGGTCGGCGCGGCTAGTGACAGATACGCAGTATTTT

V gene: TRBV20-1
clone size: few
D gene: .
J gene: TRBJ2-1
CDR3 protein: CSVSRGNNEQFF
CDR3 DNA: TGCAGTGTCTCAAGGGGCAACAATGAGCAGTTCTTC

V gene: TRBV7-3
clone size: many
D gene: TRBD1
J gene: TRBJ1-6
CDR3 protein: CASSLQGGSPLHF
CDR3 DNA: TGTGCCAGCAGCTTACAGGGGGGATCACCCCTCCACTTT

V gene: TRBV7-9
clone size: few
D gene: .
J gene: TRBJ2-3
CDR3 protein: CASSLSAPRADTQYF
CDR3 DNA: TGTGCCAGCAGCTTAAGCGCTCCCCGGGCAGATACGCAGTATTTT

V gene: TRBV6-5
clone size: many
D gene: TRBD1
J gene: TRBJ1-2
CDR3 protein: CASSPGGEGYTF
CDR3 DNA: TGTGCCAGCAGTCCAGGGGGCGAAGGCTACACCTTC

V gene: TRBV4-3
clone size: few
D gene: .
J gene: TRBJ1-4
CDR3 protein: CASSPRHHRVFFHSEKLFF
CDR3 DNA: TGCGCCAGCAGCCCGCGACATCACAGGGTTTTTTTTCATTCTGAAAAACTGTTTTTT

V gene: TRBV29-1
clone size: few
D gene: .
J gene: TRBJ2-1
CDR3 protein: CSVQGLLSYEQFF
CDR3 DNA: TGCAGCGTTCAGGGGCTCCTCTCCTACGAGCAGTTCTTC

V gene: TRBV7-3
clone size: few
D gene: .
J gene: TRBJ2-1
CDR3 protein: CAGSLGGAGEQFF
CDR3 DNA: TGTGCCGGCAGCTTAGGAGGGGCGGGTGAGCAGTTCTTC

V gene: TRBV7-8
clone size: .
D gene: .
J gene: TRBJ2-5
CDR3 protein: CASSFNWASTLKPFKETQYF
CDR3 DNA: TGTGCCAGCAGCTTTAACTGGGCGTCAACCCTTAAACCCTTCAAGGAGACCCAGTACTTC

V gene: TRBV5-1
clone size: .
D gene: .
J gene: TRBJ1-4
CDR3 protein: CASSLGPRGATNEKLFF
CDR3 DNA: TGCGCCAGCAGCCTGGGACCGAGGGGAGCAACTAATGAAAAACTGTTTTTT

V gene: TRBV5-1
clone size: few
D gene: TRBD1
J gene: TRBJ2-7
CDR3 protein: CASSANTGDSYEQYF
CDR3 DNA: TGCGCCAGCAGCGCCAATACAGGGGATTCGTACGAGCAGTACTTC

V gene: TRBV12-3/TRBV12-4
clone size: few
D gene: .
J gene: TRBJ2-3
CDR3 protein: CASSFGSFGAQYF
CDR3 DNA: TGTGCCAGCAGTTTTGGGTCGTTCGGTGCGCAGTATTTT

V gene: TRBV14
clone size: few
D gene: .
J gene: TRBJ1-4
CDR3 protein: CASSQVTHEKLFF
CDR3 DNA: TGTGCCAGCAGCCAAGTAACCCATGAAAAACTGTTTTTT

V gene: TRBV5-1
clone size: few
D gene: .
J gene: TRBJ2-7
CDR3 protein: CASSALISSYEQYF
CDR3 DNA: TGCGCCAGCAGCGCCCTGATCAGCTCCTACGAGCAGTACTTC

V gene: TRBV29-1
clone size: .
D gene: .
J gene: TRBJ1-2
CDR3 protein: CSARRHPPGYTF
CDR3 DNA: TGCAGCGCCCGACGGCATCCTCCTGGGTACACCTTC

V gene: TRBV5-1
clone size: many
D gene: .
J gene: TRBJ1-5
CDR3 protein: CASSPGERNQPQHF
CDR3 DNA: TGCGCCAGCAGCCCGGGGGAGCGCAATCAGCCCCAGCATTTT

V gene: TRBV27
clone size: .
D gene: TRBD2
J gene: TRBJ2-3
CDR3 protein: CASSPMRGSGTDTQYF
CDR3 DNA: TGTGCCAGCAGTCCAATGCGGGGGAGTGGGACAGATACGCAGTATTTT

V gene: TRBV27
clone size: few
D gene: .
J gene: TRBJ2-5
CDR3 protein: CASRSGLQETQYF
CDR3 DNA: TGTGCCAGCCGGAGCGGCCTACAAGAGACCCAGTACTTC

V gene: TRBV20-1
clone size: .
D gene: .
J gene: TRBJ1-5
CDR3 protein: CSARDSRGLQPQHF
CDR3 DNA: TGCAGTGCTAGAGATTCAAGGGGTTTGCAGCCCCAGCATTTT

V gene: TRBV20-1
clone size: many
D gene: TRBD2
J gene: TRBJ2-1
CDR3 protein: CSARRTSGGNEQFF
CDR3 DNA: TGCAGTGCTAGGAGGACTAGCGGGGGTAATGAGCAGTTCTTC

V gene: TRBV11-2
clone size: .
D gene: .
J gene: TRBJ1-4
CDR3 protein: CASSSERGTNEKLFF
CDR3 DNA: TGTGCCAGCAGCTCCGAGCGGGGGACTAATGAAAAACTGTTTTTT

V gene: TRBV20-1
clone size: .
D gene: TRBD2
J gene: TRBJ2-1
CDR3 protein: CSALSGTSGYNEQFF
CDR3 DNA: TGCAGTGCTCTTTCCGGGACTAGCGGCTACAATGAGCAGTTCTTC

V gene: TRBV6-5
clone size: few
D gene: TRBD1
J gene: TRBJ1-1
CDR3 protein: CASSSLDRGNAFF
CDR3 DNA: TGTGCCAGCAGTTCCCTGGACAGGGGGAACGCTTTCTTT

V gene: TRBV19
clone size: .
D gene: .
J gene: TRBJ2-5
CDR3 protein: CASSNSQETQYF
CDR3 DNA: TGTGCCAGTAGTAACAGCCAAGAGACCCAGTACTTC